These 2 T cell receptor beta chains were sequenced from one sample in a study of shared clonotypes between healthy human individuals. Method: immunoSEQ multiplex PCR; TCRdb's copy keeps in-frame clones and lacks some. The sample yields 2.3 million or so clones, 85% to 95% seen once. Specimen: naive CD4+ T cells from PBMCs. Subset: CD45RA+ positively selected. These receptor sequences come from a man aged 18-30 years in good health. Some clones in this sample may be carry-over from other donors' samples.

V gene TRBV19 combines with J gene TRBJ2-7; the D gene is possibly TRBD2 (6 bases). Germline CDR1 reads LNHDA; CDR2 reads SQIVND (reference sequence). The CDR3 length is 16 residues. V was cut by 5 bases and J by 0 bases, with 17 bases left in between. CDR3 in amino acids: CASSPSSRGSSYEQYF. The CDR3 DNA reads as TGTGCCAGTAGTCCGTCCTCCCGGGGGAGCTCCTACGAGCAGTACTTC.

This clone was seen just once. CDR3 in amino acids: CASSRGQGGTDTQYF. The CDR3 bases are TGTGCCAGCAGCCGGGGACAGGGGGGCACAGATACGCAGTATTTT. The chain couples TRBV6-9 to TRBJ2-3, with TRBD1 matching over 11 bases. Unmatched junction bases numbered 3, after V lost 6 bases and J lost 1 base. This CDR3 has 15 residues. Per germline, CDR1 MNHGY and CDR2 SVAAGI.